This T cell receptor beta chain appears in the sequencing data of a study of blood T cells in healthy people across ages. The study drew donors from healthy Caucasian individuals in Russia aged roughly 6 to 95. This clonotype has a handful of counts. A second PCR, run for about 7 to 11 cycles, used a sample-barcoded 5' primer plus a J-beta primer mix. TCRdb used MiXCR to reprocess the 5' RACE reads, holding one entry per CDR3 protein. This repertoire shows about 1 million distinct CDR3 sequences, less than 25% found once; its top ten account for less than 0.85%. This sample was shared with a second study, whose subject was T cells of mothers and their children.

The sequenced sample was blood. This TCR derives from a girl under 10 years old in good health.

The CDR3 DNA reads TGCAGCGTTGCGGTCCACGGGGAGCTGTTTTTT. Its translation: CSVAVHGELFF. The chain joins TRBV29-1 to TRBJ2-2; D gene unclear. CDR1 SQVTM and CDR2 ANQGSEA come from the germline V gene. This CDR3 contains 11 residues. Between the trimmed V and J ends, which lost 4 bases and 7 bases, there was a span of 7 bases.